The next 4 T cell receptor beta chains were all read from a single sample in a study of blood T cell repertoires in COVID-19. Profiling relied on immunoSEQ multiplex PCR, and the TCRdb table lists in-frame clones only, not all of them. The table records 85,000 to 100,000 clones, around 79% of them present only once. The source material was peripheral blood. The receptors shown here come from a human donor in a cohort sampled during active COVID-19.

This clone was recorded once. The DNA for the CDR3 is TGCGTAGGACAGCTGAGCACTGAAGCTTTCTTT. It translates to CVGQLSTEAFF. The chain uses TRBV20-1 and TRBJ1-1, with D perhaps matching TRBD1 (6 bases). This CDR3 contains 11 residues. Germline CDR1 reads DFQATT; CDR2 reads SNEGSKA (reference sequence).

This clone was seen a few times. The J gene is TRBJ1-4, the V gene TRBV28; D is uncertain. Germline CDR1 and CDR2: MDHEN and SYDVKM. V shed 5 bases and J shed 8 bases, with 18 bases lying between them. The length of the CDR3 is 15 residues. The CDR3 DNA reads TGTGCCAGCAGTCCCCCCGGGATCCAACGGGAAAAACTGTTTTTT. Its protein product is CASSPPGIQREKLFF.

The DNA of the CDR3 is TGTGCCAGCAGCGTAGCTTTGGGGGGTACAGATACGCAGTATTTT. Protein sequence: CASSVALGGTDTQYF. This sequence joins TRBV9 and TRBJ2-3; TRBD2 might be the D (6 bases). V lost 0 bases and J 3 bases, leaving 11 bases between the germline ends. Germline-derived CDR1 and CDR2 are SGDLS and YYNGEE. This CDR3 spans 15 amino acids. The whole variable domain, filled in from reference TRBV9 and TRBJ2-3, reads DSGVTQTPKHLITATGQRVTLRCSPRSGDLSVYWYQQSLDQGLQFLIQYYNGEERAKGNILERFSAQQFPDLHSELNLSSLELGDSALYFCASSVALGGTDTQYFGPGTRLTVL.

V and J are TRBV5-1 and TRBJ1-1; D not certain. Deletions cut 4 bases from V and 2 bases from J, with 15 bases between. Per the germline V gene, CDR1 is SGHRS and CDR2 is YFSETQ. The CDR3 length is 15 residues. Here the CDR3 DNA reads TGCGCCAGCAGCGTGGTTTATGGCCTTAACACTGAAGCTTTCTTT. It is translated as CASSVVYGLNTEAFF.